The clone carrying this TCR beta chain was recorded once. These data originate in a study of blood T cell repertoires in COVID-19. Study-wide context: COVID-19 samples collected from the United States, Italy and Spain covered acute and convalescent phases. PBMCs, B-cell-depleted T cells, or T cells provided the cDNA or gDNA that made up the material.

Original processing notes: How many nucleated cells were present was estimated from reference gene primer amplification. Sequencing used immunoSEQ multiplex PCR; TCRdb keeps in-frame clones, though not all of them. From that table come the V and J calls and clone size; the DNA was used to work out D and trimming. The sample holds fewer than 130,000 clones, 65% to 80% seen once. The CDR3 contains 16 residues. In germline, CDR1 is PRHDT, CDR2 FYEKMQ (reference sequence). V was clipped by 3 bases and J by 6 bases; unmatched bases: 11. The sequencing sample was made of peripheral blood. The source is a woman in her sixties with acute or convalescent COVID-19. V gene TRBV13 combines with J gene TRBJ2-3; 8 bases match TRBD2. The CDR3 sequence: CASSLITGGAVDTQYF. As DNA, the CDR3 is TGTGCCAGCAGCTTGATAACGGGGGGGGCAGTTGATACGCAGTATTTT.